This entry features one T cell receptor (beta chain) sequence. Its matching antigen is unknown. Per the germline V gene, CDR1 is MNHNS and CDR2 is SASEGT. With 9 bases removed from V and 5 bases from J, the gap between germline ends came to 11 bases. This CDR3 comprises 12 residues. These data belong to a study of type 1 regulatory T cells. On the study more broadly: T-allo10 is a Tr1-enriched, alloantigen-specific CD4 T cell product made in vitro. Whole-study results and caveats: Compared with non-Tr1 cells, Tr1 cells showed a narrower TCR repertoire.

TCRdb re-called the reads with MiXCR, one entry per CDR3 protein. In the table there are 35,000 to 50,000 distinct CDR3 sequences, 12% of which are singletons. This sequence was found in a human donor in good health. Sequenced material: cultured non-Tr1 T cells, either the whole culture or a sorted T cell fraction (not recorded which). This chain uses TRBV6-1 with TRBJ2-1; TRBD1 or TRBD2 may be the D gene (5 bases each). The CDR3 here is CASTREHNEQFF. The DNA of the CDR3 is TGTGCCAGTACCAGGGAGCACAATGAGCAGTTCTTC.